These 10 T cell receptor beta chains came from one sample sequenced in a study of post-analysis software for immune sequencing data. Their antigens remain unidentified. Unique molecular identifiers tagged the TCR beta cDNA libraries. Each CDR3 protein gets one entry after TCRdb re-called the PCR reads with MiXCR. The table includes about 460,000 distinct CDR3 sequences, around 40% detected once. Overall study findings and caveats: Compared with controls, patients had more of roughly five TRBV segments, including TRBV5-6, TRBV5-1 and TRBV20-1.

Sequencing input: blood. These receptors all stem from a girl aged 10-17 years with multiple sclerosis.

With respect to this clonotype: Sequence at one end of the junction differs from germline and may be a read error. V gene TRBV2 combines with J gene TRBJ2-3, with 13 bases matching TRBD2. Germline CDR1 reads SNHLY; CDR2 reads FYNNEI. CDR3 length: 16 residues. The CDR3 sequence: CASSEARTSGRDTQYF. The CDR3 DNA sequence: TGTGCCAGTAGTGAAGCCCGGACTAGCGGGAGAGATACGCAGTATTTT.

J is TRBJ1-5 and V is TRBV6-1, with TRBD1 matching over 7 bases. Germline trimming cut 3 bases from V and 6 bases from J; bases unmatched to any gene: 8. Germline CDR1 reads MNHNS; CDR2 reads SASEGT. The CDR3 is made up of 15 amino acids. The CDR3 DNA reads as TGTGCCAGCAGTGATCAGGGGGAGGGTGGTCAGCCCCAGCATTTT. Translating gives CASSDQGEGGQPQHF.

V and J are TRBV5-1 and TRBJ2-1, with D maybe TRBD1 (6 bases). V was shortened by 6 bases and J by 7 bases, with 17 bases between the two germline ends. From germline, CDR1 is SGHRS and CDR2 YFSETQ. The CDR3 totals 14 residues. The CDR3 is CASIRGGSLNEQFF. DNA of the CDR3: TGCGCCAGCATACGAGGGGGATCGCTAAATGAGCAGTTCTTC.

This clonotype has a handful of counts. The chain has TRBV28 and TRBJ1-1; possible D gene TRBD1, 5 bases. This CDR3 spans 13 amino acids. Germline lookup yields CDR1 MDHEN and CDR2 SYDVKM. Trimming stripped 6 bases from V and 0 bases from J, with 8 bases between. CDR3 nucleotide sequence: TGTGCCAGCAGAAGGGACTTGAACACTGAAGCTTTCTTT. It yields the protein CASRRDLNTEAFF.

The gene calls are TRBV7-2 and TRBJ2-5, with D perhaps TRBD2 (5 bases). There are 15 residues in the CDR3. V lost 0 bases and J lost 0, with 8 bases in between. Looked up from germline, CDR1 is SGHTA and CDR2 is FQGNSA. The CDR3 reads CASSLARGYQETQYF. The DNA of the CDR3 is TGTGCCAGCAGCTTAGCGCGCGGGTACCAAGAGACCCAGTACTTC.

This clonotype was observed a few times. The chain carries TRBV7-2 and TRBJ2-1, with D tentatively TRBD2 (5 bases). Germline CDR1 SGHTA, CDR2 FQGNSA. The CDR3 extends over 14 amino acids. V was clipped by 4 bases and J by 8 bases, with 15 bases between them. The chain's CDR3 is CASSSGLLVDEQFF. For the CDR3, the DNA is TGTGCCAGCAGCTCCGGACTCTTAGTCGATGAGCAGTTCTTC.

The rearrangement links TRBV7-2 to TRBJ2-4; a weak D match, TRBD1 (5 bases). This CDR3 has 17 residues. The V and J ends lost 3 bases and 1 base respectively, with 16 bases between them. Looked up from germline, CDR1 is SGHTA and CDR2 is FQGNSA. The CDR3 DNA follows: TGTGCCAGCAGCTTCGCAGTAGGGGTTGGGGCCAAAAACATTCAGTACTTC. Translating gives CASSFAVGVGAKNIQYF.

There are a few counts of this clonotype. This sequence joins TRBV6-5 and TRBJ2-3, with TRBD2 identical over 9 bases. Trimming cost V 2 bases and J 3 bases; bases outside gene matches: 0. CDR1 and CDR2 (germline): MNHEY, SVGAGI. The CDR3 loop spans 14 amino acids. CDR3 loop: CASSYTSGTDTQYF. The CDR3 DNA reads as TGTGCCAGCAGTTACACTAGCGGGACAGATACGCAGTATTTT.

The chain couples TRBV7-2 to TRBJ2-5; the match to TRBD1 covers 7 bases. The CDR3 contains 14 residues. Trimming took 6 bases from V and 4 from J; bases not matched to a gene: 8. CDR1 and CDR2 (germline): SGHTA, FQGNSA. The CDR3 here is CASSYTGVGETQYF. The CDR3 DNA sequence: TGTGCCAGCAGTTATACAGGGGTGGGAGAGACCCAGTACTTC.

This chain links TRBV29-1 with TRBJ1-5; D remains ambiguous. Trimming removed 4 bases at V and 7 bases at J, with 11 bases between. Per the germline V gene, CDR1 is SQVTM and CDR2 is ANQGSEA. The CDR3 runs 12 residues. The DNA for the CDR3 is TGCAGCGTTGGCGGCCTAGGCCAGCCCCAGCATTTT. This encodes CSVGGLGQPQHF.